These 12 T cell receptor beta chains were sequenced from one sample in a study of T cell repertoires in cytomegalovirus infection. TCRdb used MiXCR to reprocess the reads, holding one entry per CDR3 protein. Of some 280,000 distinct CDR3 sequences listed, roughly 15% are singletons. The specimen sequenced was PBMCs. All receptors derive from a human donor in good health (CMV status not recorded). Some clones in this sample may be carry-over from other donors' samples.

This clonotype was picked up many times. The chain employs TRBV7-2 and TRBJ1-2; 9 nucleotides agree with TRBD1. The germline V gene has CDR1 SGHTA and CDR2 FQGNSA. This CDR3 spans 15 amino acids. The ends lost 7 bases at V and 4 bases at J; junction bases unmatched: 10. The CDR3 coding sequence is TGTGCCAGCACCCACCCCGGGACAGGGTTCTATGGCTACACCTTC. Translating it yields CASTHPGTGFYGYTF.

This clonotype was counted a few times. The chain employs TRBV5-6 and TRBJ1-1, with D maybe TRBD1 (5 bases). CDR1 and CDR2 from the germline V gene are SGHDT and YYEEEE. This CDR3 region has 18 residues. The V and J ends lost 0 bases and 2 bases respectively, with 20 bases between them. This CDR3 is CASSLAVPGTANNTEAFF. For the CDR3, the DNA is TGTGCCAGCAGCTTGGCGGTGCCCGGGACGGCTAATAACACTGAAGCTTTCTTT.

This clonotype was seen a few times. The genes are TRBV3-1 and TRBJ1-5; unclear D gene. CDR1 LGHDT and CDR2 YNNKEL come from the germline V gene (reference sequence). The CDR3 is 14 amino acids. V was trimmed by 5 bases and J by 2 bases, leaving 10 bases between them. Here the CDR3 reads CASSEGPGNQPQHF. CDR3 in DNA: TGTGCCAGCAGCGAAGGACCGGGCAATCAGCCCCAGCATTTT.

The V gene is TRBV6-2 or TRBV6-3, the J gene TRBJ2-6, with a tentative D call TRBD1 (6 bases). The CDR3 consists of 16 residues. V was trimmed by 8 bases and J by 3 bases, leaving 17 bases between them. Per germline, CDR1 MNHEY and CDR2 SVGEGT. CDR3 sequence (DNA): TGTGCCAGCCAGGATCCACAGGGCCTTGGGGCCAACGTCCTGACTTTC. This gives the protein CASQDPQGLGANVLTF.

This clonotype was observed a handful of times. This sequence joins TRBV25-1 and TRBJ1-2; D unclear. CDR1 MGHDK and CDR2 SYGVNS come from the germline V gene. Trimming cost V 3 bases and J 8 bases, with 13 bases left between them. The CDR3 has 13 amino acids. CDR3 loop: CASSEVAGLGYTF. The CDR3 bases are TGTGCCAGCAGTGAGGTTGCGGGCTTAGGCTACACCTTC.

This clonotype is labeled as medium-sized. This chain connects TRBV4-1 to TRBJ2-7; unclear D gene. The CDR3 is made up of 14 amino acids. V lost 0 bases to trimming and J lost 3 bases, with 9 bases between them. Germline V lookup: CDR1 MGHRA, CDR2 YSYEKL. For the CDR3, the DNA is TGCGCCAGCAGCCAAGAGCATGGCAACTACGAGCAGTACTTC. It encodes CASSQEHGNYEQYF.

A note on this clonotype: The junction differs from germline at one of its ends, possibly a read error. The rearrangement joins TRBV28 to TRBJ1-6, with D perhaps TRBD1 (5 bases). Germline V lookup: CDR1 MDHEN, CDR2 SYDVKM. This CDR3 spans 15 amino acids. CDR3 in amino acids: CTSSPPGPVNSPLHF. The CDR3 DNA is TGTACCAGCAGTCCTCCGGGGCCCGTGAATTCACCCCTCCACTTT.

V gene TRBV5-8 combines with J gene TRBJ2-1; no firm D call. The germline CDR1 and CDR2 sequences are SGHTS and YDEGEE. The germline V and J ends were trimmed by 0 bases and 8 bases, with 18 bases remaining between them. The CDR3 extends over 16 amino acids. The CDR3 sequence: CASSLGWTSALYEQFF. For the CDR3, the DNA is TGTGCCAGCAGCTTGGGTTGGACCTCGGCCCTCTATGAGCAGTTCTTC.

V and J are TRBV29-1 and TRBJ2-3, with 9 bases that match TRBD2. V was clipped by 4 bases and J by 3 bases; unmatched bases: 11. CDR1 is SQVTM and CDR2 is ANQGSEA in the germline V gene. This CDR3 has 16 amino acids. The CDR3 DNA is TGCAGCGTTGTGGTTGGTAGCGGGAGATCGACAGATACGCAGTATTTT. Its translation is CSVVVGSGRSTDTQYF.

In its sample, this clonotype was seen once. The V call is TRBV6-2 or TRBV6-3, the J call TRBJ1-3, with D tentatively TRBD1 (5 bases). This CDR3 comprises 16 residues. Germline V gene sequence: CDR1 MNHEY, CDR2 SVGEGT. The germline V and J ends were trimmed by 2 bases and 4 bases, with 15 bases remaining between them. CDR3 region: CASSYPRGGDGNTIYF. In nucleotides, the CDR3 is TGTGCCAGCAGTTACCCGCGAGGTGGGGACGGAAACACCATATATTTT.

This clonotype was seen a handful of times. The gene calls are TRBV18 and TRBJ1-1; D gene unclear. There are 14 residues in the CDR3. V was shortened by 0 bases and J by 1 base, with 6 bases between the two germline ends. Germline V CDR1 and CDR2: KGHSH, LQKENI. The CDR3 sequence is CASSPPEPNTEAFF. CDR3 nucleotides: TGTGCCAGCTCACCACCGGAGCCGAACACTGAAGCTTTCTTT.

V gene TRBV3-1 combines with J gene TRBJ2-1, with 9 bases aligning to TRBD1. Trimming at V came to 4 bases and at J to 5 bases, leaving 9 bases not matched to a gene. The V gene's germline CDR1 is LGHDT and CDR2 YNNKEL (reference sequence). The CDR3 is 16 amino acids. Written as DNA, the CDR3 is TGTGCCAGCAGCCCCCCGGGGGACAGGGTACACAATGAGCAGTTCTTC. As protein: CASSPPGDRVHNEQFF.